The 8 T cell receptor beta chains reported below all come from one sample, sequenced in a study of blood T cell repertoires in COVID-19. This table comes from immunoSEQ multiplex PCR, and its TCRdb copy is limited to in-frame clones, with some not included. The profile shows some 290,000 clones, 90% to 95% of them singletons. Sequenced: PBMCs or T cells enriched from blood (not recorded which). Receptors originate from a woman in her twenties or thirties who had been exposed to COVID-19.

The chain is built from TRBV7-9 and TRBJ1-1; possible D gene TRBD1, 5 bases. Per germline, CDR1 SEHNR and CDR2 FQNEAQ (reference sequence). This CDR3 is built from 14 residues. Between the trimmed V and J ends, which lost 6 bases and 1 base, there was a span of 12 bases. The CDR3 nucleotides read TGTGCCAGCAGGTGGGGCGGGGGGAACACTGAAGCTTTCTTT. Amino acids: CASRWGGGNTEAFF.

The chain employs TRBV3-1 (or the pseudogene TRBV3-2) and TRBJ2-7; a weak D match, TRBD1 (6 bases). V was cut by 4 bases and J by 3 bases, with 22 bases left in between. Germline V gene lookup returns CDR1 LGHDT and CDR2 YNNKEL (reference sequence). The CDR3 is 17 residues long. As DNA, the CDR3 is TGTGCCAGCAGCCTTCAAAAGTCCAGGGGATACCTCTACGAGCAGTACTTC. Translated, it gives CASSLQKSRGYLYEQYF.

The CDR3 coding sequence is TGTGCCAGCAGCCAGTTATTTTCTAATGAAAAACTGTTTTTT. It codes for CASSQLFSNEKLFF. The rearrangement joins TRBV3-1 (or the pseudogene TRBV3-2) to TRBJ1-4; no clear D. V shed 3 bases and J shed 3 bases, with 8 bases lying between them. CDR1 and CDR2 from the germline V gene are LGHDT and YNNKEL (reference sequence). This CDR3 is built from 14 residues.

This clone was counted a few times. The V call is TRBV19, the J call TRBJ2-7; 9 bases are a match to TRBD1. V dropped 7 bases and J dropped 7; count of bases not matched to a gene: 14. The CDR3 spans 15 residues. Germline lookup yields CDR1 LNHDA and CDR2 SQIVND (reference sequence). This chain's CDR3 is CASIQQGARGREQYF. CDR3 sequence (DNA): TGTGCCAGTATCCAACAGGGGGCTCGGGGAAGAGAGCAGTACTTC.

The chain recombines TRBV3-1 (or the pseudogene TRBV3-2) with TRBJ1-3, with a weak D call TRBD1 (5 bases). V was cut by 4 bases and J by 9 bases, with 16 bases left in between. The CDR3 runs 14 residues. CDR1 is LGHDT and CDR2 is YNNKEL in the germline V gene (reference sequence). The DNA for the CDR3 is TGTGCCAGCAGCCCGGGGGGTGGTAGTAGCACCATATATTTT. Protein product: CASSPGGGSSTIYF.

V and J are TRBV3-1 (or the pseudogene TRBV3-2) and TRBJ1-5, with a tentative D call TRBD1 (5 bases). V lost 6 bases to trimming and J lost 6 bases, with 15 bases between them. CDR1 is LGHDT and CDR2 is YNNKEL in the germline V gene (reference sequence). The CDR3 runs to 14 residues. CDR3 nucleotides: TGTGCCAGCAGTCTTCAGGGAAATGGTCAGCCCCAGCATTTT. Translated, it gives CASSLQGNGQPQHF.

To note about this clone: The final CDR3 position lacks the conserved phenylalanine or tryptophan, pointing to a likely read error. The limits of the CDR3 on the DNA are not certain, so only TCRdb's listed CDR3 is given. The chain couples TRBV5-8 to TRBJ1-3. CDR1 and CDR2 (germline): SGHTS, YDEGEE. 13 amino acids form the CDR3, both terminal residues included. The CDR3 reads CASSLHSGLLLRI.

This clone was seen only once. The chain's CDR3 is CASSPSLGGNYNEQFF. The CDR3 region has the DNA TGTGCCAGCTCACCTTCTCTTGGGGGCAACTACAATGAGCAGTTCTTC. This chain joins TRBV18 and TRBJ2-1; possible D gene TRBD1, 6 bases. Germline assignment: CDR1 KGHSH and CDR2 LQKENI. V gave up 3 bases and J gave up 3 bases, with 15 bases separating them. The CDR3 contains 16 residues.